The clone carrying this T cell receptor beta chain appeared a single time. TCRdb's copy holds only in-frame clones and misses some; the assay was immunoSEQ multiplex PCR. The repertoire holds more than 95,000 clones, with 80% to 90% as singletons. Germline CDR1 MGHRA, CDR2 YSYEKL. The CDR3 is made up of 16 amino acids. The trim removed 1 base at V and 3 bases at J, leaving 9 bases unmatched. The sample comes from a study of control samples from healthy donors and cancer patients. This TCR was sampled from a man in his fifties or sixties with lung cancer. The chain joins TRBV4-1 to TRBJ2-7; 7 nucleotides agree with TRBD1. Input material: PBMCs. The CDR3 DNA reads TGCGCCAGCAGCCAAGTTCTCGAGACAGGGTTCTACGAGCAGTACTTC. Its translation: CASSQVLETGFYEQYF.